These T cell receptor beta chains were read from a single sample in a study of cytomegalovirus exposure and HLA in healthy donors. Only in-frame clones appear in the TCRdb table, and some are missing; sequencing was by immunoSEQ multiplex PCR. The sample contains under 200,000 clones, roughly 75% of which appear only once. What was sequenced was PBMCs. The source of these receptors is a man aged 35-49 years in good health and CMV-seronegative. Each CDR3 is given with its conserved first and last residue. The D gene is left open where the match is weak. Clone size, where shown, is once, few, many, or a class for clones that have expanded.

TRBJ2-7 TRBV5-1 . once CASSLRGSPYEQYF TGCGCCAGCAGCTTGAGGGGTTCGCCCTACGAGCAGTACTTC
TRBJ2-1 TRBV27 TRBD1 . CASRVTGGSSYNEQFF TGTGCCAGCAGGGTTACAGGGGGAAGCTCCTACAATGAGCAGTTCTTC
TRBJ2-1 TRBV27 TRBD2 . CASSRLANEQFF TGTGCCAGCAGTAGACTAGCCAATGAGCAGTTCTTC
TRBJ2-5 TRBV29-1 . . CSGLAVQQETQYF TGCAGCGGTCTAGCTGTACAACAAGAGACCCAGTACTTC
TRBJ2-3 TRBV18 TRBD2 . CASSPSSGSTDTQYF TGTGCCAGCTCACCATCTAGCGGAAGCACAGATACGCAGTATTTT
TRBJ2-2 TRBV19 . . CASRPTVGELFF TGTGCCAGTAGACCTACCGTCGGGGAGCTGTTTTTT
TRBJ1-2 TRBV27 . few CASSLRIGGGYTF TGTGCCAGCAGTTTAAGGATTGGAGGTGGCTACACCTTC
TRBJ2-7 TRBV6-1 TRBD1 . CASSVPGQGAFEQYF TGTGCCAGCAGCGTCCCCGGACAGGGGGCCTTCGAGCAGTACTTC
TRBJ2-1 TRBV10-3 TRBD2 . CAISDGGGRKNEQFF TGTGCCATCAGTGACGGGGGAGGGCGTAAAAATGAGCAGTTCTTC
TRBJ1-3 TRBV7-8 . once CASSQRLQSSGNTIYF TGTGCCAGCAGCCAACGGCTACAGAGCTCTGGAAACACCATATATTTT
TRBJ2-5 TRBV5-4 . . CASSSWGGQETQYF TGTGCCAGCAGCTCTTGGGGAGGACAAGAGACCCAGTACTTC
TRBJ2-3 TRBV6-6 . . CASSYSGGITDTQYF TGTGCCAGCAGTTACTCGGGAGGAATCACAGATACGCAGTATTTT
TRBJ1-4 TRBV19 TRBD1 . CASSKQGDEKLFF TGTGCCAGTAGTAAACAGGGGGATGAAAAACTGTTTTTT
TRBJ2-1 TRBV11-2 . . CASSLGLANEQFF TGTGCCAGCAGCTTAGGACTTGCTAATGAGCAGTTCTTC
TRBJ2-1 TRBV2 TRBD2 . CASRGLAGSSSYNEQFF TGTGCCAGCAGGGGACTAGCGGGGTCGAGCTCCTACAATGAGCAGTTCTTC
TRBJ1-1 TRBV19 . . CASSIQGSGTEAFF TGTGCCAGTAGTATACAGGGGAGCGGCACTGAAGCTTTCTTT
TRBJ2-3 TRBV11-3 . . CASSLVGGYTDTQYF TGTGCCAGCAGCTTAGTTGGCGGATACACAGATACGCAGTATTTT
TRBJ2-7 TRBV6-1 . . CASSVDRDTYEQYF TGTGCCAGCAGTGTAGACCGGGACACCTACGAGCAGTACTTC
TRBJ2-2 TRBV29-1 . . CSGRGNTGELFF TGCAGCGGCCGGGGAAACACCGGGGAGCTGTTTTTT
TRBJ2-1 TRBV5-6 TRBD1 . CASSLSGTGNEQFF TGTGCCAGCAGCTTGTCTGGGACAGGGAATGAGCAGTTCTTC
TRBJ2-5 TRBV7-9 TRBD1 . CASSFGTGRAETQYF TGTGCCAGCAGCTTCGGGACAGGGAGGGCAGAGACCCAGTACTTC
TRBJ1-2 TRBV19 . few CASSPTPGTNYGYTF TGTGCCAGTAGTCCGACCCCCGGGACTAACTATGGCTACACCTTC
TRBJ1-2 TRBV7-2 . . CASSLGRQDSYRGYTF TGTGCCAGCAGCTTAGGGAGACAGGATTCCTATAGGGGCTACACCTTC
TRBJ2-7 TRBV5-4 TRBD2 . CASSAGGLSYEQYF TGTGCCAGCAGCGCGGGGGGTCTCTCCTACGAGCAGTACTTC
TRBJ1-1 TRBV7-2 . . CASSLVELAAEAFF TGTGCCAGCAGCTTAGTTGAGTTAGCCGCTGAAGCTTTCTTT
TRBJ1-5 TRBV21-1 . . CASSPQGSNQPQHF TGTGCCAGCAGCCCCCAGGGAAGCAATCAGCCCCAGCATTTT
TRBJ1-1 TRBV6-5 . . CASRRQNEAFF TGTGCCAGCAGGCGACAGAATGAAGCTTTCTTT
TRBJ1-1 TRBV19 . . CASNPHRVNTEAFF TGTGCCAGTAACCCCCACCGCGTGAACACTGAAGCTTTCTTT
TRBJ2-7 TRBV27 . . CASSPQSTYEQYF TGTGCCAGCAGCCCCCAGTCCACCTACGAGCAGTACTTC
TRBJ2-1 TRBV5-1 . . CASSLGFGQGGYNEQFF TGCGCCAGCAGCTTGGGCTTCGGACAGGGAGGGTACAATGAGCAGTTCTTC
TRBJ1-2 TRBV29-1 . . CSVGRHRANYGYTF TGCAGCGTTGGAAGACACCGAGCTAACTATGGCTACACCTTC